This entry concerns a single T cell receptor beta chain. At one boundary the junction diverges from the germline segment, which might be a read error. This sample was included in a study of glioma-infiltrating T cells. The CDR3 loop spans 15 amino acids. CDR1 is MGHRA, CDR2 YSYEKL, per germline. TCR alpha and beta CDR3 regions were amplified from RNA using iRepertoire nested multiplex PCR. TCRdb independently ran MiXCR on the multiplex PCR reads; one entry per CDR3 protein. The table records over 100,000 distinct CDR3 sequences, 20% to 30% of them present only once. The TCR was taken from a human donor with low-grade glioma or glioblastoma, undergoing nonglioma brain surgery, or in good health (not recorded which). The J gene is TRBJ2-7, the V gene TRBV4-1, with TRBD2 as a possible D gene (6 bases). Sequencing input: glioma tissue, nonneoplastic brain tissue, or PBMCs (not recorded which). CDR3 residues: CASSRPGLISYDQYF. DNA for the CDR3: TGCGCCAGCAGCCGTCCGGGACTGATTTCCTACGATCAGTACTTC.